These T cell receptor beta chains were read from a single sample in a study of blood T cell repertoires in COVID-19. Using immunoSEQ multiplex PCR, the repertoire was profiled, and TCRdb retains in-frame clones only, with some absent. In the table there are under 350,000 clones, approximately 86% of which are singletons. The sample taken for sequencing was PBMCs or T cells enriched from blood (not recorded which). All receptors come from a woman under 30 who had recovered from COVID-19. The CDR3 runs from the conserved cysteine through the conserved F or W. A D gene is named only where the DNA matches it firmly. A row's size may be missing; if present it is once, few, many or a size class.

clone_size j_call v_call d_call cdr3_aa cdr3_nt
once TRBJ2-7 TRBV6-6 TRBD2 CASRLAAMTEQYF TGTGCCAGCAGACTAGCGGCTATGACCGAGCAGTACTTC
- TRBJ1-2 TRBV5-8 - CASSSTGRAAYTNYGYTF TGTGCCAGCAGCTCAACCGGGAGGGCAGCTTATACTAACTATGGCTACACCTTC
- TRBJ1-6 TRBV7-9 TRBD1 CASSSDRGLTGNSPLHF TGTGCCAGCAGCTCGGACAGGGGCCTTACAGGAAATTCACCCCTCCACTTT
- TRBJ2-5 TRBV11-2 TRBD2 CASSLDTRVAGEGQETQYF TGTGCCAGCAGCTTAGATACGAGGGTAGCGGGAGAGGGTCAAGAGACCCAGTACTTC
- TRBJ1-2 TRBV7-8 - CASSLDSTGYTF TGTGCCAGCAGCCTGGACTCCACTGGCTACACCTTC
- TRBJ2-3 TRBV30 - CAWSERTISGTDTQYF TGTGCCTGGAGTGAAAGGACTATCTCCGGCACAGATACGCAGTATTTT
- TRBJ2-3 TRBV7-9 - CASSLGAIGQYF TGTGCCAGCAGCTTAGGGGCAATAGGGCAGTATTTT
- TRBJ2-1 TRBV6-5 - CASSRGYNEQFF TGTGCCAGCAGCCGGGGGTACAATGAGCAGTTCTTC
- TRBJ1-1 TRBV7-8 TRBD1 CASSFGQGRAEAFF TGTGCCAGCAGCTTCGGACAGGGGAGGGCTGAAGCTTTCTTT
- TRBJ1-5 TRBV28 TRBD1 CASSLGQGREPQHF TGTGCCAGCAGTTTGGGACAGGGCCGAGAGCCCCAGCATTTT
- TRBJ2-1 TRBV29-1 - CSVGDARHSGNEQFF TGCAGCGTTGGTGATGCCCGACATTCGGGGAATGAGCAGTTCTTC
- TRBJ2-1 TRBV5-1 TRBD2 CASSFGLAGDEQFF TGCGCCAGCAGCTTCGGACTAGCGGGAGATGAGCAGTTCTTC
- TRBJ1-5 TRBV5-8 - CASSAQRRQPQHF TGTGCCAGCAGCGCACAAAGGAGGCAGCCCCAGCATTTT
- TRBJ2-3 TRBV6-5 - CASSKQNTDTQYF TGTGCCAGCAGTAAACAGAACACAGATACGCAGTATTTT
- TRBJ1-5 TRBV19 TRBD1 CATATGGRNQPQHF TGTGCCACCGCGACAGGGGGGAGGAATCAGCCCCAGCATTTT
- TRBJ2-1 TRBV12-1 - CASSSDFPYPYEQFF TGTGCCAGCAGCTCGGACTTCCCATATCCCTATGAGCAGTTCTTC
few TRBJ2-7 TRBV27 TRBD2 CASSPLSGSDYEQYF TGTGCCAGCAGTCCACTCAGCGGGAGTGACTACGAGCAGTACTTC
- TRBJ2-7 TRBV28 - CASSTDSALSYEQYF TGTGCCAGCAGTACCGACAGCGCCCTCTCCTACGAGCAGTACTTC
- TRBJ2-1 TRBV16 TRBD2 CASSQSISGRLDEQFF TGTGCCAGCAGCCAATCGATAAGCGGGAGGTTAGATGAGCAGTTCTTC
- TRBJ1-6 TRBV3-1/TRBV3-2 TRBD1 CASSLDRGNSPLHF TGTGCCAGCAGCCTGGACAGGGGGAATTCACCCCTCCACTTT
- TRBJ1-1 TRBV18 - CASSQMVQANTEAFF TGTGCCAGCTCCCAAATGGTCCAGGCGAACACTGAAGCTTTCTTT
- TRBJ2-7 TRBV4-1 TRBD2 CASSQGLADSYEQYF TGCGCCAGCAGCCAAGGCCTAGCGGACTCCTACGAGCAGTACTTC
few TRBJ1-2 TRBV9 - CASLKPNYGYTF TGTGCCAGCCTGAAGCCTAACTATGGCTACACCTTC
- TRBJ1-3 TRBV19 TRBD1 CASSKEGRGPGNTIYF TGTGCCAGTAGTAAAGAAGGCAGGGGGCCTGGAAACACCATATATTTT
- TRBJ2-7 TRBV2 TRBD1 CASSFDRGWPYEQYF TGTGCCAGCAGCTTTGACAGGGGATGGCCCTACGAGCAGTACTTC
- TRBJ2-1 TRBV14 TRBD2 CASSLLAGNYNEQFF TGTGCCAGCAGCCTATTAGCGGGCAACTACAATGAGCAGTTCTTC
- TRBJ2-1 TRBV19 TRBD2 CASSIVAGAGYNEQFF TGTGCCAGTAGTATAGTCGCGGGAGCGGGTTACAATGAGCAGTTCTTC
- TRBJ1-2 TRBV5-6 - CASSLSGQGLNYGYTF TGTGCCAGCAGCTTGTCTGGGCAGGGCCTGAACTATGGCTACACCTTC
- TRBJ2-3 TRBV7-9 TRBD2 CASSSRKLAGEHTDTQYF TGTGCCAGCAGCTCCAGGAAACTAGCGGGGGAGCACACAGATACGCAGTATTTT
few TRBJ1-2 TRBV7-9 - CASSLANWARGGYTF TGTGCCAGCAGCTTAGCGAACTGGGCAAGGGGAGGCTACACCTTC
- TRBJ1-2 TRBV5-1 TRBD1 CASSPGQGEGVGYTF TGCGCCAGCAGCCCCGGACAGGGGGAAGGGGTAGGCTACACCTTC
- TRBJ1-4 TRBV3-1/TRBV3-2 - CASSTYTAGNEKLFF TGTGCCAGCAGCACATACACAGCGGGGAATGAAAAACTGTTTTTT
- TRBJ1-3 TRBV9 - CASSVGGLDSGNTIYF TGTGCCAGCAGCGTCGGGGGACTTGACTCTGGAAACACCATATATTTT
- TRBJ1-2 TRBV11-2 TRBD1 CASSLDPRQGGNYGYTF TGTGCCAGCAGCTTAGATCCGCGACAGGGAGGCAACTATGGCTACACCTTC
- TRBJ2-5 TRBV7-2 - CASSLVGPETQYF TGTGCCAGCAGCTTAGTGGGCCCGGAGACCCAGTACTTC
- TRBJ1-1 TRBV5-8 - CASSSGLPRHEAFF TGTGCCAGCAGCTCTGGACTCCCCAGGCATGAAGCTTTCTTT
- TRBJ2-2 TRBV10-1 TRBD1 CASGKTGTGELFF TGCGCCAGCGGAAAGACAGGGACCGGGGAGCTGTTTTTT